Following are 2 T cell receptor beta chains from one sample sequenced in a study of blood T cell repertoires in COVID-19. TCRdb's copy holds only in-frame clones and misses some; the assay was immunoSEQ multiplex PCR. The sample yields 130,000 to 150,000 clones, around 84% seen once. The sequenced material came from peripheral blood. These receptors were collected from a human donor in a cohort sampled during active COVID-19.

This clone was seen only a few times. V gene TRBV30 combines with J gene TRBJ1-3; tentative D call: TRBD1 (6 bases). Germline V CDR1 and CDR2: GTSNPN, SVGIG (reference sequence). The CDR3 extends over 15 amino acids. The ends were cut back, 0 bases at V and 1 base at J, with 10 bases in the middle. CDR3 DNA sequence: TGTGCCTGGAGTGTGGGGACAATATCTGGAAACACCATATATTTT. Residues: CAWSVGTISGNTIYF.

The CDR3 loop reads CASSLEQGPVYGYTF. The DNA of the CDR3 is TGTGCCAGCAGCTTAGAGCAGGGGCCCGTCTATGGCTACACCTTC. This chain joins TRBV11-2 and TRBJ1-2; weak D call: TRBD1 (6 bases). V lost 0 bases to trimming and J lost 4 bases, with 12 bases between them. The CDR3 totals 15 residues. The germline CDR1 and CDR2 sequences are SGHAT and FQNNGV.